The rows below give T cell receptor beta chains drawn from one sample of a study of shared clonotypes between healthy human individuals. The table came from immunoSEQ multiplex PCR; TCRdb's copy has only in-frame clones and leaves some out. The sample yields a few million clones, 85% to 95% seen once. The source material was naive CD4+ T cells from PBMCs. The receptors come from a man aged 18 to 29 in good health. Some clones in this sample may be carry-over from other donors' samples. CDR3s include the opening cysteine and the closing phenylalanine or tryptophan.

CASSQGGGNYEQYF	TRBV4-1	TRBJ2-7
CASSVAAGAADTQYF	TRBV9	TRBJ2-3
CASSEAYGYTF	TRBV6-1	TRBJ1-2
CASSTRGGLNEKLFF	TRBV4-1	TRBJ1-4
CASSPGTASTDTQYF	TRBV6-4	TRBJ2-3
CATKTNEKLFF	TRBV28	TRBJ1-4
CASGAQRSAANVLTF	TRBV27	TRBJ2-6
CASSDSRPSGANVLTF	TRBV25-1	TRBJ2-6
CASSLEASGWETQYF	TRBV5-1	TRBJ2-5
CSVERGGTEAFF	TRBV29-1	TRBJ1-1
CSVENPDRRDEQYF	TRBV29-1	TRBJ2-7
CASTVSWGAGELFF	TRBV28	TRBJ2-2
CASSYSPGGGGNTIYF	TRBV6-6	TRBJ1-3
CASSFLGGSADTQYF	TRBV5-1	TRBJ2-3
CASSSPVGTGTQYF	TRBV11-2	TRBJ2-5
CASSVTREKTDTQYF	TRBV7-3	TRBJ2-3
CASSFGTGDYGYTF	TRBV7-2	TRBJ1-2
CASSPRAQGGNQPQHF	TRBV23-1	TRBJ1-5
CSSGQGAVNEQFF	TRBV29-1	TRBJ2-1
CASSSTGRSGNTIYF	TRBV7-3	TRBJ1-3
CASSPGYGANVLTF	TRBV27	TRBJ2-6
CASSQAAGAGNTIYF	TRBV4-2	TRBJ1-3
CASSSTGASLHGYTF	TRBV7-8	TRBJ1-2
CASSPPRRDRGRGYTF	TRBV5-4	TRBJ1-2
CASSLEGSGYGYTF	TRBV5-1	TRBJ1-2
CASSYSGQGLVEQYF	TRBV6-5	TRBJ2-7
CASSQAARGTNEKLFF	TRBV4-2	TRBJ1-4
CASSLAPGSGEQYF	TRBV7-2	TRBJ2-7
CASSLSGVGNTIYF	TRBV5-1	TRBJ1-3
CASSWDRGIYGYTF	TRBV5-4	TRBJ1-2
CASRVGNSYEQYF	TRBV6-1	TRBJ2-7
CASSQDGQGAITNYGYTF	TRBV4-2	TRBJ1-2
CASSRGTGIGTQYF	TRBV7-9	TRBJ2-5
CASSSEGGGTDTQYF	TRBV6-5	TRBJ2-3
CASRPGTSGRGELFF	TRBV7-2	TRBJ2-2
CASSLVSGGNTDTQYF	TRBV5-1	TRBJ2-3